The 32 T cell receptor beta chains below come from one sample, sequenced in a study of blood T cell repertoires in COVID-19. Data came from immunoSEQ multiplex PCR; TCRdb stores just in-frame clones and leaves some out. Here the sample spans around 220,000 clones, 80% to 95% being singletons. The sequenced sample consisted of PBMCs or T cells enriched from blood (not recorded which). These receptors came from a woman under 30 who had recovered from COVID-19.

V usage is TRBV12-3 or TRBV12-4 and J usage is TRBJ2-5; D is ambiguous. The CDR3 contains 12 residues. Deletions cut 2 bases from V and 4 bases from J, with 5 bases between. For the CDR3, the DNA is TGTGCCAGCAGTTTACTCCTAGAGACCCAGTACTTC. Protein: CASSLLLETQYF.

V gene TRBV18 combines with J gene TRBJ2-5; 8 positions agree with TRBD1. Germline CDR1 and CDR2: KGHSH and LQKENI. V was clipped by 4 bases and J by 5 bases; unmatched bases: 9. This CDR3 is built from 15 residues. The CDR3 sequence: CASSRGRGRMETQYF. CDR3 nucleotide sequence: TGTGCCAGCTCACGGGGCAGGGGGCGCATGGAGACCCAGTACTTC. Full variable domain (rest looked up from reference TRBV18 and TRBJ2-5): NAGVMQNPRHLVRRRGQEARLRCSPMKGHSHVYWYRQLPEEGLKFMVYLQKENIIDESGMPKERFSAEFPKEGPSILRIQQVVRGDSAAYFCASSRGRGRMETQYFGPGTRLLVL.

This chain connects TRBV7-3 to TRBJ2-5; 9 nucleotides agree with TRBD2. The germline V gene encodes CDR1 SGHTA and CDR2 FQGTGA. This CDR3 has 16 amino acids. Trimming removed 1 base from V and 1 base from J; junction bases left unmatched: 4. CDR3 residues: CASSLSPSGVQETQYF. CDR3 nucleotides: TGTGCCAGCAGCTTAAGCCCTAGCGGGGTCCAAGAGACCCAGTACTTC.

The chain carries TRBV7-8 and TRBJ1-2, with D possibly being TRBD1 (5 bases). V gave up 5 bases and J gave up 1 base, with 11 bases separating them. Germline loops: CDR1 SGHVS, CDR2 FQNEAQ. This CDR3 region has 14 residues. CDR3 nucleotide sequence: TGTGCCAGCAGCGGAAGACAGATTAACTATGGCTACACCTTC. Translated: CASSGRQINYGYTF. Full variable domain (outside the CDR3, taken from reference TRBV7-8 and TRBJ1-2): GAGVSQSPRYKVAKRGQDVALRCDPISGHVSLFWYQQALGQGPEFLTYFQNEAQLDKSGLPSDRFFAERPEGSVSTLKIQRTQQEDSAVYLCASSGRQINYGYTFGSGTRLTVV.

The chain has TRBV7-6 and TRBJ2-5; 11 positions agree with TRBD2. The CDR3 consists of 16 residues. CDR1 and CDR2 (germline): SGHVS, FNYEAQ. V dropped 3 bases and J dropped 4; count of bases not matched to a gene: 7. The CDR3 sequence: CASSLLGSGGAETQYF. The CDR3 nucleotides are TGTGCCAGCAGCTTGCTCGGTAGCGGGGGGGCAGAGACCCAGTACTTC.

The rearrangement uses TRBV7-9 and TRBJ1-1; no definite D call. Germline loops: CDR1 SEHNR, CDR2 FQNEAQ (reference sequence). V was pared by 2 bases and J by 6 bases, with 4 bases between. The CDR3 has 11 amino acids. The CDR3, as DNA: TGTGCCAGCAGCTTACGTTCTGAAGCTTTCTTT. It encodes CASSLRSEAFF.

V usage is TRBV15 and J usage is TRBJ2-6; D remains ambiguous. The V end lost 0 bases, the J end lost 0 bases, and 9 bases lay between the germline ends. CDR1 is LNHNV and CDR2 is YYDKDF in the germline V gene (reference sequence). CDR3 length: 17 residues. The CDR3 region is CATSRDLAGSGANVLTF. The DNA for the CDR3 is TGTGCCACCAGCAGAGATCTCGCAGGCTCTGGGGCCAACGTCCTGACTTTC.

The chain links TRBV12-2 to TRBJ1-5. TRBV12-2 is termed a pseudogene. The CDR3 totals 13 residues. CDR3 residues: CASRLRDNQPQHF. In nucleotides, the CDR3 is TGTGCAAGTCGCTTGCGGGACAATCAGCCCCAGCATTTT.

This CDR3 reads CASSLYRSEEETQYF. In DNA form, the CDR3 reads TGTGCCAGCAGCTTATATCGGTCAGAGGAAGAGACCCAGTACTTC. This chain connects TRBV11-2 to TRBJ2-5; D gene unclear. V was cut by 2 bases and J by 3 bases, with 13 bases left in between. Germline lookup yields CDR1 SGHAT and CDR2 FQNNGV. This CDR3 is 15 amino acids long.

CDR3 bases: TGTGCCAGCAGTCCGACAGGGGAAACTGAAGCTTTCTTT. This encodes CASSPTGETEAFF. This rearrangement joins TRBV6-2 or TRBV6-3 to TRBJ1-1; 8 bases fit TRBD1. The CDR3 length is 13 residues. V was clipped by 5 bases and J by 5 bases; unmatched bases: 4. Germline V CDR1 and CDR2: MNHEY, SVGEGT.

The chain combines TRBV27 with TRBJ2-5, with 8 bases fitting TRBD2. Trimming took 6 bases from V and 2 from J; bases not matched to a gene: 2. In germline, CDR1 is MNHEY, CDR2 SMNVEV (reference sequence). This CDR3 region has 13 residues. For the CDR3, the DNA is TGTGCCAGCAGCGGACTAGCTCAAGAGACCCAGTACTTC. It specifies CASSGLAQETQYF.

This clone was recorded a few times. CDR3 region: CASSPQGTANTDTQYF. The CDR3 DNA follows: TGTGCCAGCTCACCACAAGGGACAGCCAACACAGATACGCAGTATTTT. The chain joins TRBV18 to TRBJ2-3; 7 nucleotides match TRBD1. V was pared by 1 base and J by 2 bases, with 6 bases of the junction left unmatched. CDR1 and CDR2 from the germline V gene are KGHSH and LQKENI. The CDR3 is made up of 16 amino acids.

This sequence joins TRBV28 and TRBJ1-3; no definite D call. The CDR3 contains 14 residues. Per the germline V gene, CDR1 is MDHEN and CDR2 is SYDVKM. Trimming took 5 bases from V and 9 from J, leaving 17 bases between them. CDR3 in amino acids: CASSTGSPGSTIYF. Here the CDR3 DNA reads TGTGCCAGCAGTACCGGATCCCCAGGTTCCACCATATATTTT. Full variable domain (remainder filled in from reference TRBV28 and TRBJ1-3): DVKVTQSSRYLVKRTGEKVFLECVQDMDHENMFWYRQDPGLGLRLIYFSYDVKMKEKGDIPEGYSVSREKKERFSLILESASTNQTSMYLCASSTGSPGSTIYFGEGSWLTVV.

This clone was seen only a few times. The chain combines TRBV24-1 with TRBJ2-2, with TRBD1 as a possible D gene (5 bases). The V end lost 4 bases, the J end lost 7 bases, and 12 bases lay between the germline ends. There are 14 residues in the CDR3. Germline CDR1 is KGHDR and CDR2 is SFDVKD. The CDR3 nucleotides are TGTGCCACCAGTGACCCGACAGAGATCGGGGAGCTGTTTTTT. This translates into CATSDPTEIGELFF.

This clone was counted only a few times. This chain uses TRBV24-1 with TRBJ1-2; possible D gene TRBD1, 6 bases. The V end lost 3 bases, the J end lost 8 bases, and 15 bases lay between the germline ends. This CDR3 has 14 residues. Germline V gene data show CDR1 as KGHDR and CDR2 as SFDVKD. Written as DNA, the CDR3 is TGTGCCACCAGTGATGGCGGGGGCGTCAAAGGCTACACCTTC. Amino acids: CATSDGGGVKGYTF.

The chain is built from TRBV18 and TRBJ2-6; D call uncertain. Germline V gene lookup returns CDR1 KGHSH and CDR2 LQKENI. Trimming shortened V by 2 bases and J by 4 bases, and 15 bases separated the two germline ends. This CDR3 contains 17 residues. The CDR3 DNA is TGTGCCAGCTCACCAGCAGGCCCCGGCTCCGGGGCCAACGTCCTGACTTTC. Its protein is CASSPAGPGSGANVLTF. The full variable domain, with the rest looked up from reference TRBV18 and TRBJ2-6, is NAGVMQNPRHLVRRRGQEARLRCSPMKGHSHVYWYRQLPEEGLKFMVYLQKENIIDESGMPKERFSAEFPKEGPSILRIQQVVRGDSAAYFCASSPAGPGSGANVLTFGAGSRLTVL.

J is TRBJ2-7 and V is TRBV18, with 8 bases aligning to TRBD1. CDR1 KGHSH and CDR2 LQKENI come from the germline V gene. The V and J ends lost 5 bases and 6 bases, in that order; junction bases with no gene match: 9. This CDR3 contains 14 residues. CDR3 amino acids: CASSTSGTGSEQYF. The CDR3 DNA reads TGTGCCAGCTCAACATCCGGGACAGGTTCCGAGCAGTACTTC. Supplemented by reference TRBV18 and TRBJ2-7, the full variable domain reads NAGVMQNPRHLVRRRGQEARLRCSPMKGHSHVYWYRQLPEEGLKFMVYLQKENIIDESGMPKERFSAEFPKEGPSILRIQQVVRGDSAAYFCASSTSGTGSEQYFGPGTRLTVT.

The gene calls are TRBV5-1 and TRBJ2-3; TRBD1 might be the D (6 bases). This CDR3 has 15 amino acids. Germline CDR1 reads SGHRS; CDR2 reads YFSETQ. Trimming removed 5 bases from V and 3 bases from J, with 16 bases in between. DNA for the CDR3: TGCGCCAGCAGTTCGTTGGGGGCCGCTACAGATACGCAGTATTTT. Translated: CASSSLGAATDTQYF.

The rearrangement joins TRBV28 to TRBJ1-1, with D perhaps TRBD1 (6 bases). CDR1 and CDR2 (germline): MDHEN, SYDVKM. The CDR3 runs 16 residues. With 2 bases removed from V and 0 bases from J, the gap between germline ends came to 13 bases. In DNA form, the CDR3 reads TGTGCCAGCAGTTTAGGTGGACAGATGGTGAACACTGAAGCTTTCTTT. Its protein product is CASSLGGQMVNTEAFF. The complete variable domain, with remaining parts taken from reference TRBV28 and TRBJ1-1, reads DVKVTQSSRYLVKRTGEKVFLECVQDMDHENMFWYRQDPGLGLRLIYFSYDVKMKEKGDIPEGYSVSREKKERFSLILESASTNQTSMYLCASSLGGQMVNTEAFFGQGTRLTVV.

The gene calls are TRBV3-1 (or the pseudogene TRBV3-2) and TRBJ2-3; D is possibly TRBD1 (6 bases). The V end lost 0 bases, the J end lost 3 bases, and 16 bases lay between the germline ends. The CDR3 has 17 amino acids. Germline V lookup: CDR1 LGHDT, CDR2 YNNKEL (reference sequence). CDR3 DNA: TGTGCCAGCAGCCAAGATTTGGGTGGGGGCCCGACAGATACGCAGTATTTT. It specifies CASSQDLGGGPTDTQYF.

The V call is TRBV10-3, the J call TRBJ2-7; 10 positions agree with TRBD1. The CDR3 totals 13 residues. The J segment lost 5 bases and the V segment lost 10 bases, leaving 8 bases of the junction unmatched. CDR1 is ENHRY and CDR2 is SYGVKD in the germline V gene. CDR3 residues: CATSQGQGNEQYF. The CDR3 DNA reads TGTGCCACCTCCCAGGGACAGGGGAACGAGCAGTACTTC.

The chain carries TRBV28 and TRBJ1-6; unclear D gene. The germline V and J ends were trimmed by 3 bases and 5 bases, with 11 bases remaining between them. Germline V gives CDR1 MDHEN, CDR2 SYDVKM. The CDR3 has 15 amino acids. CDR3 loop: CASSFPGVNNSPLHF. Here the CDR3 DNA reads TGTGCCAGCAGTTTCCCAGGTGTCAATAATTCACCCCTCCACTTT.

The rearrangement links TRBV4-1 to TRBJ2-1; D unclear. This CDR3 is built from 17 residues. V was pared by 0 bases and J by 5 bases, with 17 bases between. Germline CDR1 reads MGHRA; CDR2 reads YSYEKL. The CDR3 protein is CASSQDLSAYSDNEQFF. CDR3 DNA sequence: TGCGCCAGCAGCCAAGATCTATCCGCCTACTCGGACAATGAGCAGTTCTTC.

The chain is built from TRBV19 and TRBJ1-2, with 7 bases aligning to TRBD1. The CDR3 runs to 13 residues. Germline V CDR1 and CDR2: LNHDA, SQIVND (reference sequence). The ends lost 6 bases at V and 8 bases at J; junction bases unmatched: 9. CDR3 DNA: TGTGCCAGTAGACTCGGACAGGCCAGGGGCTACACCTTC. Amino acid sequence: CASRLGQARGYTF.

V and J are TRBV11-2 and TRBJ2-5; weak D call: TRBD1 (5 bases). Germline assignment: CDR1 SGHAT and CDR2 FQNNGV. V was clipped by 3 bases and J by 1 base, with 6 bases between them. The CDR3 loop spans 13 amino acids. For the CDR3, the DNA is TGTGCCAGCAGCTTGACAGCCCAAGAGACCCAGTACTTC. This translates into CASSLTAQETQYF.

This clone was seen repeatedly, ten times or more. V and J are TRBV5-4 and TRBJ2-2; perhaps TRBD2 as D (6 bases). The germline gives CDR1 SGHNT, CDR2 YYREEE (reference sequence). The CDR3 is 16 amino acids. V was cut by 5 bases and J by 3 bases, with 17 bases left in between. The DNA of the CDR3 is TGTGCCAGCAGAGGAGGGTTTAGCGCCGACACCGGGGAGCTGTTTTTT. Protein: CASRGGFSADTGELFF.

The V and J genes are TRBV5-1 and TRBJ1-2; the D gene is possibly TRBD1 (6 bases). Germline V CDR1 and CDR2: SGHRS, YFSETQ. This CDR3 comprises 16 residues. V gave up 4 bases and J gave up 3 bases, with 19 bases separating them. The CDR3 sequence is CASSLRVGGLDYGYTF. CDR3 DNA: TGCGCCAGCAGCCTCCGGGTGGGGGGGCTGGACTATGGCTACACCTTC. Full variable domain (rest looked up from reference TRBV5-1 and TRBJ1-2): KAGVTQTPRYLIKTRGQQVTLSCSPISGHRSVSWYQQTPGQGLQFLFEYFSETQRNKGNFPGRFSGRQFSNSRSEMNVSTLELGDSALYLCASSLRVGGLDYGYTFGSGTRLTVV.

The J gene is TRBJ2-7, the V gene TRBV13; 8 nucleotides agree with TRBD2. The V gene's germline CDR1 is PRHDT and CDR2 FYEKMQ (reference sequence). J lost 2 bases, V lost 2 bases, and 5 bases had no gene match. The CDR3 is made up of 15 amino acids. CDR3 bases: TGTGCCAGCAGCTTAAACGGGGGGGTCACCTACGAGCAGTACTTC. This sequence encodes CASSLNGGVTYEQYF.

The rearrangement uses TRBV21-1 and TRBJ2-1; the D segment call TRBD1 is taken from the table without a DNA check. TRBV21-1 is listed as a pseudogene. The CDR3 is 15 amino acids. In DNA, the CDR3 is TGTGCCGACAGGCTGTACAGCTCTTCCTACAATGAGCAGTTCTTC. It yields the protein CADRLYSSSYNEQFF.

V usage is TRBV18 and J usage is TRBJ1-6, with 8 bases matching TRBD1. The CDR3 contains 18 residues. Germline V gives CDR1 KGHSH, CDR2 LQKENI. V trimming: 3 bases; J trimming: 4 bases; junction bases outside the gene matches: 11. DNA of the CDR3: TGTGCCAGCTCACCTTTAGCCCCGGACAGGGTGTATAATTCACCCCTCCACTTT. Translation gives CASSPLAPDRVYNSPLHF.

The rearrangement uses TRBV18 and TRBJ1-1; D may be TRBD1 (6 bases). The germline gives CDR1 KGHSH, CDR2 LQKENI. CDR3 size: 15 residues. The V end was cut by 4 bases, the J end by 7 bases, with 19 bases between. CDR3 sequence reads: CASSQTGQTPGEAFF. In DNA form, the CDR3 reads TGTGCCAGCTCACAAACAGGACAGACGCCCGGTGAAGCTTTCTTT. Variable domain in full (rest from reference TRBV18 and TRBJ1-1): NAGVMQNPRHLVRRRGQEARLRCSPMKGHSHVYWYRQLPEEGLKFMVYLQKENIIDESGMPKERFSAEFPKEGPSILRIQQVVRGDSAAYFCASSQTGQTPGEAFFGQGTRLTVV.

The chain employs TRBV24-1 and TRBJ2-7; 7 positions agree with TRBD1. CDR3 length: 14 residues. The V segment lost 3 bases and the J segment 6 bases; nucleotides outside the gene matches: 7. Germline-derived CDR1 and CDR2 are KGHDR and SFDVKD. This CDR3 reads CATSDPGGVGEQYF. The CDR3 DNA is TGTGCCACCAGTGATCCAGGGGGAGTGGGCGAGCAGTACTTC.